This T cell receptor beta chain stems from a study of T cell responses to AZD1222 COVID-19 vaccine. Study observations and caveats: The donor cohort was predominantly white British with a female majority, and clonal diversity may have been underestimated.

The V gene lost 10 bases and the J gene lost 3 bases, with 17 bases spanning the gap. CDR1 and CDR2 (germline): SGHTS, YDEGEE. The CDR3 contains 13 residues. Sequencing used immunoSEQ multiplex PCR; TCRdb keeps in-frame clones, though not all of them. The table records some 150,000 clones, 88% of them present only once. A remark on this clone: Its antigen remains unknown.

The chain carries TRBV5-8 and TRBJ2-7, with D possibly being TRBD1 (6 bases). This sample comprised peripheral blood, obtained on day 0 of MenACWY control vaccination. This receptor was taken from an adult in good health. CDR3 region: CAGTQGISYEQYF. For the CDR3, the DNA is TGTGCCGGGACCCAGGGGATTAGCTACGAGCAGTACTTC.